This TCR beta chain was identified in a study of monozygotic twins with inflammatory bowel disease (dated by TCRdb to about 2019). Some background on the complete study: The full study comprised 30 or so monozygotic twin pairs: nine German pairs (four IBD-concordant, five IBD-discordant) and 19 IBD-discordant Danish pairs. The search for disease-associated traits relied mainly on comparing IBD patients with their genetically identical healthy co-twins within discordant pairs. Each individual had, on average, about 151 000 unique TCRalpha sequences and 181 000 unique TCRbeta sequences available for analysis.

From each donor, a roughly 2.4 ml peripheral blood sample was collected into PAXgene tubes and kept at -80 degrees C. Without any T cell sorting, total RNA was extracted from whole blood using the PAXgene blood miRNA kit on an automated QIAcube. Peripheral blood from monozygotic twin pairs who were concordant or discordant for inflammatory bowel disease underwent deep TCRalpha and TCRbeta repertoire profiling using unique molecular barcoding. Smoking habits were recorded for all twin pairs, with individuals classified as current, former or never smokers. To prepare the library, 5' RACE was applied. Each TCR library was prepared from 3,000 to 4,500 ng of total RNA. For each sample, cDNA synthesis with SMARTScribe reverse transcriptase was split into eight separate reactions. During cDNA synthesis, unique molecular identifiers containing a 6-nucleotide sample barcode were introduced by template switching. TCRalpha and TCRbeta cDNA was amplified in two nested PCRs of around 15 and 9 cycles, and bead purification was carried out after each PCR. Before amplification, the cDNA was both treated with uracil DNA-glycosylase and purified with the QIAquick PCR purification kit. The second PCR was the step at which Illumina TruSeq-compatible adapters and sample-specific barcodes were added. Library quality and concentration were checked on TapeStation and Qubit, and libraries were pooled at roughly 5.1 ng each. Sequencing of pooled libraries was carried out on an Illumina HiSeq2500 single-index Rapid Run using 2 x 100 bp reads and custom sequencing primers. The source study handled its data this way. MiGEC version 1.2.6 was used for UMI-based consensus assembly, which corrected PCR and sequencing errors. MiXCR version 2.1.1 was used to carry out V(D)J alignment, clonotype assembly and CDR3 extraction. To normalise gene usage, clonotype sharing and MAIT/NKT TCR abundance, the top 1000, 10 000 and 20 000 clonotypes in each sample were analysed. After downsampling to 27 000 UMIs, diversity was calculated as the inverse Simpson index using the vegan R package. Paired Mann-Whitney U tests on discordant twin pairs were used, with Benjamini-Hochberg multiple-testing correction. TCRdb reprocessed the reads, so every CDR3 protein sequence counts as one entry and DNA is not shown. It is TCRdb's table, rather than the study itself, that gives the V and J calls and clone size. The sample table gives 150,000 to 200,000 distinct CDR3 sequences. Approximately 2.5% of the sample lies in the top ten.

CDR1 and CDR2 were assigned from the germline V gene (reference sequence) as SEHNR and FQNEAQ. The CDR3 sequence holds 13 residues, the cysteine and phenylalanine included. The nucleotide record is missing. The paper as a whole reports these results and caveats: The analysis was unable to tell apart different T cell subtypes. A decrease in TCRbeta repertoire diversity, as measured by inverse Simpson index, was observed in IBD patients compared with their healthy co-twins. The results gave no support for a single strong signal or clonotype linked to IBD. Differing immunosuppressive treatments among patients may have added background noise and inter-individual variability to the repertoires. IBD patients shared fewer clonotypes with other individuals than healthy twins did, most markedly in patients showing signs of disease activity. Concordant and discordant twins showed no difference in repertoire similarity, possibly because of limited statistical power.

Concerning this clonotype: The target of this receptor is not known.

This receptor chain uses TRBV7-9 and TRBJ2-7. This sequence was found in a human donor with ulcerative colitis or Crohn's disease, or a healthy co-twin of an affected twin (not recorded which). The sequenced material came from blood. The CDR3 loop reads CASSRNEAYEQYF.